Each of the 21 T cell receptor beta chains below was sequenced from the same sample in a study of tumor-infiltrating lymphocytes in oesophageal squamous cell carcinoma. One entry per CDR3 protein results from TCRdb running MiXCR on the PCR reads. In the table there are about 15,000 distinct CDR3 sequences, 46% of which are singletons. Sequencing was performed on blood. The receptors were sampled from a male donor with esophageal squamous cell carcinoma.

This clonotype ranks as medium-sized. The V call is TRBV7-9, the J call TRBJ2-3; the match to TRBD1 covers 9 bases. The J segment lost 4 bases and the V segment lost 2 bases, leaving 4 bases of the junction unmatched. CDR1 is SEHNR and CDR2 is FQNEAQ in the germline V gene (reference sequence). This CDR3 has 15 residues. CDR3 DNA sequence: TGTGCCAGCAGCTTAATGGGACAGGGCCCAGATACGCAGTATTTT. This translates into CASSLMGQGPDTQYF.

A few counts support this clonotype. This chain joins TRBV5-5 and TRBJ1-2; 11 bases line up with TRBD1. CDR3 size: 16 residues. Trimming removed 7 bases from V and 7 bases from J; junction bases left unmatched: 15. Germline CDR1 SGHKS, CDR2 YYEKEE (reference sequence). The DNA of the CDR3 is TGTGCCAGCGTCTCCCCGAGGGACAGGGGGGCTGGTGGCTACACCTTC. Translation gives CASVSPRDRGAGGYTF.

With respect to this clonotype: A much larger clonotype is one base distant, so this may be a read error. This chain links TRBV5-1 with TRBJ2-5; maybe TRBD2 (7 bases). The CDR3 has 15 amino acids. The germline CDR1 and CDR2 sequences are SGHRS and YFSETQ. V lost 0 bases and J 11 bases, leaving 20 bases between the germline ends. The CDR3 region has the DNA TGCGCCAGCAGCTTGGAGTCAGGGAGGGACAATGAGCAGTACTTC. Its protein is CASSLESGRDNEQYF.

The chain uses TRBV7-8 and TRBJ1-1; D is undetermined. The CDR3 totals 14 residues. Germline CDR1 is SGHVS and CDR2 is FQNEAQ. V gave up 1 base and J gave up 1 base, with 7 bases separating them. The CDR3 is CASSLVRGNTEAFF. In DNA, the CDR3 is TGTGCCAGCAGCTTAGTCCGGGGGAACACTGAAGCTTTCTTT.

The chain recombines TRBV7-2 with TRBJ2-4; D might be TRBD1 (5 bases). The end of the DNA is better explained by TRBJ2-5, so the J call may be wrong. The CDR3 has 14 residues. CDR1 SGHTA and CDR2 FQGNSA come from the germline V gene. CDR3: CASSLDQGRETQYF. The CDR3 DNA sequence: TGTGCCAGCAGCTTAGATCAGGGTAGAGAGACCCAGTACTTC.

With respect to this clonotype: Likely a read error: the CDR3 ends without its conserved phenylalanine or tryptophan. No DNA is shown, since the ends of the CDR3 on it are uncertain; the CDR3 is the one TCRdb lists. The chain carries TRBV2 and TRBJ2-1; the table's TRBD1 call for D was not verified on the DNA. The CDR3 length is 14 residues, termini included. Germline V gene data show CDR1 as SNHLY and CDR2 as FYNNEI. The CDR3 sequence: CASKQGARGYTFGS.

This chain links TRBV7-2 with TRBJ2-6; 15 bases fit TRBD2. The CDR3 consists of 18 residues. Germline-derived CDR1 and CDR2 are SGHTA and FQGNSA. V dropped 5 bases and J dropped 2; count of bases not matched to a gene: 4. CDR3 nucleotides: TGTGCCAGCAGCCAGGGACTAGCGGGGGGCGCTGGGGCCAACGTCCTGACTTTC. Translating gives CASSQGLAGGAGANVLTF.

The chain carries TRBV7-2 and TRBJ2-3; TRBD2 agrees at 7 bases. There are 17 residues in the CDR3. J gave up 2 bases and V 1 base, and 9 bases lay outside the gene matches. Germline values: CDR1 SGHTA, CDR2 FQGNSA. The DNA of the CDR3 is TGTGCCAGCAGCTTAGGGGAAGGCGGGAGCCTCACAGATACGCAGTATTTT. It codes for CASSLGEGGSLTDTQYF.

J is TRBJ2-5 and V is TRBV7-3; perhaps TRBD1 as D (5 bases). The CDR3 sequence is 13 residues long. Per the germline V gene, CDR1 is SGHTA and CDR2 is FQGTGA. V gave up 2 bases and J gave up 11 bases, with 15 bases separating them. CDR3 residues: CASSLSVDNEQYF. The CDR3 nucleotides read TGTGCCAGCAGCTTATCGGTGGACAATGAGCAGTACTTC.

J is TRBJ2-3 and V is TRBV5-8; no clear D gene. The CDR3 extends over 14 amino acids. From germline, CDR1 is SGHTS and CDR2 YDEGEE. V was clipped by 1 base and J by 1 base, with 7 bases between them. CDR3 DNA sequence: TGTGCCAGCAGCTTGAGTCTCCGCACAGATACGCAGTATTTT. Amino acid sequence: CASSLSLRTDTQYF.

The V gene is TRBV7-2, the J gene TRBJ2-3, with a possible D match to TRBD2 (6 bases). The J call is in doubt because the DNA end fits TRBJ2-7 better. The CDR3 is made up of 16 amino acids. The germline V gene has CDR1 SGHTA and CDR2 FQGNSA. The CDR3 bases are TGTGCCAGCAGCTTAGGACCTTGGGGACTTGAGGCGCGGCAGTACTTC. Amino acid sequence: CASSLGPWGLEARQYF.

This clonotype has a single count. The rearrangement links TRBV11-1 to TRBJ2-7, with TRBD2 identical over 7 bases. The J call may be mistaken, given a closer DNA end match to TRBJ2-5. Germline CDR1 reads SGHAT; CDR2 reads FQDESV (reference sequence). This CDR3 comprises 13 residues. The CDR3 nucleotides are TGTGCCAGCAGCAAGACTAGCTCGGGGACCCAGTACTTC. Amino acids: CASSKTSSGTQYF.

This clonotype was detected only once. This chain joins TRBV7-3 and TRBJ2-5, with D unresolved. The tail of the sequence fits TRBJ2-1 better, so the J call may be wrong. The CDR3 has 15 amino acids. From germline, CDR1 is SGHTA and CDR2 FQGTGA. CDR3 bases: TGTGCCAGCAGCTTCGGGTCTAGCTCCTACAATGAGCAGTTCTTC. This codes for CASSFGSSSYNEQFF.

This clonotype was found many times. The chain is built from TRBV7-9 and TRBJ1-1, with a weak D call TRBD1 (5 bases). This CDR3 is built from 17 residues. Looked up from germline, CDR1 is SEHNR and CDR2 is FQNEAQ (reference sequence). Trimming stripped 1 base from V and 6 bases from J, with 21 bases between. As DNA, the CDR3 is TGTGCCAGCAGCTTAGTTGGGGGTATGTGGGCCGAGGCTGAAGCTTTCTTT. Translating gives CASSLVGGMWAEAEAFF.

This clonotype is medium-sized. The chain couples TRBV11-3 to TRBJ2-3; 10 nucleotides align to TRBD2. The germline gives CDR1 SGHNT, CDR2 YENEEA. Trimming took 6 bases from V and 6 from J; bases not matched to a gene: 6. The CDR3 runs 14 residues. The CDR3: CASSQGLAADTQYF. In DNA, the CDR3 is TGTGCCAGCAGTCAAGGACTAGCGGCGGATACGCAGTATTTT.

The chain links TRBV5-6 to TRBJ2-5; D is perhaps TRBD1 or TRBD2 (5 bases each). TRBJ2-7 explains the end of the DNA better; the J call may be wrong. The CDR3 sequence is 15 residues long. The germline V gene has CDR1 SGHDT and CDR2 YYEEEE. The CDR3 DNA follows: TGTGCCAGCAGCTTAGGGGACCGCTACTCCTACGAGCAGTACTTC. Protein product: CASSLGDRYSYEQYF.

Comments on this clonotype: This is likely a read error, given that the CDR3 carries no conserved phenylalanine or tryptophan at its end. No DNA is shown, since the ends of the CDR3 on it are uncertain; the CDR3 is the one TCRdb lists. V usage is TRBV24-1 and J usage is TRBJ1-1; the table calls TRBD1, which could not be checked here. CDR1 is KGHDR and CDR2 is SFDVKD in the germline V gene. The CDR3 is made up of 18 amino acids, end residues included. CDR3 region: CATSDNRRQGATSSTLGT.

The V call is TRBV5-8, the J call TRBJ2-7; weak D call: TRBD1 (5 bases). The better agreement between TRBJ2-1 and the DNA end casts doubt on the J call. This CDR3 is 15 amino acids long. In germline, CDR1 is SGHTS, CDR2 YDEGEE. CDR3 sequence reads: CASSLAQGLGNEQFF. In DNA form, the CDR3 reads TGTGCCAGCAGCTTGGCGCAGGGCTTGGGCAATGAGCAGTTCTTC.

This clonotype came up once. The chain couples TRBV7-4 to TRBJ1-2; no reliable D call. The CDR3 has 14 residues. From germline, CDR1 is SGHVT and CDR2 SQSDAQ. The germline V and J ends were trimmed by 5 bases and 13 bases, with 23 bases remaining between them. The CDR3 DNA is TGTGCCAGCAGCCCCACCCGGAGGTGGAGTGGCGGCACCTTC. This codes for CASSPTRRWSGGTF. The full variable domain, in which reference TRBV7-4 and TRBJ1-2 provide the parts outside the CDR3, is GAGVSQSPRYKVAKRGRDVALRCDSISGHVTLYWYRQTLGQGSEVLTYSQSDAQRDKSGRPSGRFSAERPERSVSTLKIQRTEQGDSAVYLCASSPTRRWSGGTFGSGTRLTVV.

The chain is built from TRBV2 and TRBJ2-7, with D possibly being TRBD1 or TRBD2 (5 bases each). The J call is doubtful: the DNA matches TRBJ2-1 better. Looked up from germline, CDR1 is SNHLY and CDR2 is FYNNEI. The CDR3 runs to 12 residues. In nucleotides, the CDR3 is TGTGCCAGCAGCGGGACCAACAATGAGCAGTTCTTC. Translation gives CASSGTNNEQFF.

The rearrangement links TRBV19 to TRBJ1-1; D is undetermined. Germline V lookup: CDR1 LNHDA, CDR2 SQIVND (reference sequence). The CDR3 runs to 13 residues. V lost 7 bases and J lost 10, with 19 bases in between. The CDR3 DNA reads TGTGCCAGTACTAAGCGACAAACCCCCGGAGCTTTCTTT. Its translation: CASTKRQTPGAFF.